A single sample gave rise to the 17 T cell receptor beta chains below, sequenced in a study of cytotoxic CD8 clonotypes in ibrutinib-treated CLL. Sequencing used immunoSEQ multiplex PCR; TCRdb keeps in-frame clones, though not all of them. In the table there are about 20,000 clones, about 68% of which are singletons. The source was PBMCs, collected before ibrutinib treatment. These receptor sequences come from a human donor with chronic lymphocytic leukemia.

The V and J genes are TRBV16 and TRBJ2-4, with a tentative D call TRBD2 (5 bases). Per germline, CDR1 KGHSY and CDR2 FQNENV. The CDR3 loop spans 13 amino acids. V lost 4 bases to trimming and J lost 8 bases, with 12 bases between them. The CDR3 coding sequence is TGTGCCAGCAGCCCCCCCGGGGTAGACATTCAGTACTTC. It is translated as CASSPPGVDIQYF.

This clone occurred a few times. The J gene is TRBJ2-5, the V gene TRBV5-4, with a weak D call TRBD1 (6 bases). The germline V gene encodes CDR1 SGHNT and CDR2 YYREEE (reference sequence). V shed 9 bases and J shed 2 bases, with 14 bases lying between them. The CDR3 is 13 residues long. CDR3 region: CATSDRQQETQYF. DNA of the CDR3: TGTGCCACTTCGGACAGACAACAAGAGACCCAGTACTTC. Combining the CDR3 with reference TRBV5-4 and TRBJ2-5 gives the whole variable domain ETGVTQSPTHLIKTRGQQVTLRCSSQSGHNTVSWYQQALGQGPQFIFQYYREEENGRGNFPPRFSGLQFPNYSSELNVNALELDDSALYLCATSDRQQETQYFGPGTRLLVL.

The V call is TRBV7-3, the J call TRBJ2-1; TRBD2 matches at 15 bases. V gave up 4 bases and J gave up 9 bases; unmatched junction bases: 10. The CDR3 runs to 17 residues. The germline V gene has CDR1 SGHTA and CDR2 FQGTGA. The CDR3 bases are TGTGCCAGCAGCTCCGAAATTCCGGGACTAGCGGGGGGTGAGCAGTTCTTC. Its protein product is CASSSEIPGLAGGEQFF.

This clone was counted between two and nine times. V usage is TRBV28 and J usage is TRBJ2-7; 9 nucleotides line up with TRBD1. The germline CDR1 and CDR2 sequences are MDHEN and SYDVKM. V was clipped by 2 bases and J by 3 bases; unmatched bases: 5. CDR3 length equals 15 residues. CDR3 protein: CASSLGTGLGYEQYF. The CDR3 DNA reads TGTGCCAGCAGTTTAGGGACAGGGCTGGGCTACGAGCAGTACTTC.

CDR3 DNA sequence: TGTGCCAGCAGCGATCAGTGGGGGAGAGAAGGGACCCAGTACTTC. It is translated as CASSDQWGREGTQYF. V usage is TRBV9 and J usage is TRBJ2-5; D possibly matches TRBD1 or TRBD2 (5 bases each). V dropped 3 bases and J dropped 7 bases, with 19 bases sitting between them. CDR3 size: 15 residues. CDR1 is SGDLS and CDR2 is YYNGEE in the germline V gene.

The gene calls are TRBV30 and TRBJ1-2; no definite D call. The CDR3 contains 12 residues. V lost 8 bases to trimming and J lost 5 bases, with 15 bases between them. Germline CDR1 reads GTSNPN; CDR2 reads SVGIG (reference sequence). CDR3 sequence (DNA): TGTGCCCTGGAGCCTTTTATTTATGGCTACACCTTC. Translating it yields CALEPFIYGYTF.

V and J are TRBV7-6 and TRBJ2-3, with 8 bases aligning to TRBD2. The germline V gene has CDR1 SGHVS and CDR2 FNYEAQ. V lost 1 base, J lost 1 base, and 10 bases stayed unmatched. CDR3 size: 18 residues. The CDR3 DNA reads as TGTGCCAGCAGCTTAGATCGCCTAGCGGGCCCGGGCACAGATACGCAGTATTTT. Translating it yields CASSLDRLAGPGTDTQYF.

The V gene is TRBV6-1, the J gene TRBJ2-5; 8 nucleotides match TRBD1. V gave up 4 bases and J gave up 1 base; unmatched junction bases: 5. Germline V gene sequence: CDR1 MNHNS, CDR2 SASEGT. The CDR3 spans 15 residues. In DNA, the CDR3 is TGTGCCAGCAGTGGTCAGGGGGCAGCCCAAGAGACCCAGTACTTC. Its protein product is CASSGQGAAQETQYF.

The sample holds one count of this clone. V and J are TRBV4-3 and TRBJ2-1, with D maybe TRBD2 (6 bases). V was pared by 1 base and J by 7 bases, with 11 bases between. The CDR3 has 14 residues. The germline gives CDR1 LGHNA, CDR2 YSLEER. The CDR3 sequence: CASSQGSGVNEQFF. In DNA, the CDR3 is TGCGCCAGCAGCCAAGGTTCGGGGGTAAATGAGCAGTTCTTC.

In this sample, this clone turned up once. J is TRBJ2-7 and V is TRBV7-3; unclear D gene. This CDR3 is built from 13 residues. Per the germline V gene, CDR1 is SGHTA and CDR2 is FQGTGA. V was trimmed by 2 bases and J by 0 bases, leaving 5 bases between them. The CDR3 sequence is CASSLYNSYEQYF. CDR3 nucleotides: TGTGCCAGCAGCTTATATAACTCCTACGAGCAGTACTTC.

The V and J genes are TRBV5-1 and TRBJ1-4, with D maybe TRBD1 (5 bases). V was trimmed by 4 bases and J by 3 bases, leaving 10 bases between them. The germline gives CDR1 SGHRS, CDR2 YFSETQ. The CDR3 is 14 residues long. CDR3 region: CASSGRGSNEKLFF. For the CDR3, the DNA is TGCGCCAGCAGCGGGAGGGGATCTAATGAAAAACTGTTTTTT.

This clone occurred once. The chain carries TRBV7-3 and TRBJ2-3, with TRBD2 matching 12 bases. V lost 4 bases, J lost 5 bases, and 7 bases stayed unmatched. The CDR3 spans 16 residues. From germline, CDR1 is SGHTA and CDR2 FQGTGA. The CDR3 DNA sequence: TGTGCCAGCAGCTCAAGACTAGCGGGAGCCGTAGATACGCAGTATTTT. Its translation: CASSSRLAGAVDTQYF.

The CDR3 DNA reads as TGTGCCAGCAGCCAAGCTCACAGGGCCCCGGCCCCACAAGAGACCCAGTACTTC. Residues: CASSQAHRAPAPQETQYF. The chain carries TRBV4-2 and TRBJ2-5; a weak D match, TRBD1 (6 bases). The CDR3 covers 18 residues. Germline assignment: CDR1 LGHNA and CDR2 YNFKEQ. The V end was cut by 1 base, the J end by 2 bases, with 20 bases between.

There are a few counts of this clone. The chain recombines TRBV12-5 with TRBJ2-7, with D possibly called TRBD1 or TRBD2 (6 bases each). The CDR3 consists of 13 residues. The V and J ends lost 1 base and 7 bases respectively, with 11 bases between them. Germline CDR1 is LGHNT and CDR2 is FRNRAP. CDR3 amino acids: CASGLGGAREQYF. CDR3 sequence (DNA): TGTGCTAGTGGTTTGGGGGGGGCGAGGGAGCAGTACTTC.

Details on this clone: The junction and the germline gene differ at one end; a read error may be behind it. CDR3 in DNA: TGTGCCAGCAGCTTAGCCGGGGGTCTCTTGGTCTTC. It translates to CASSLAGGLLVF. This chain uses TRBV7-8 with TRBJ2-1; the D gene is possibly TRBD2 (6 bases). There are 12 residues in the CDR3. Germline V CDR1 and CDR2: SGHVS, FQNEAQ.

This chain links TRBV9 with TRBJ1-1; TRBD1 might be the D (6 bases). The CDR3 runs 15 residues. The V gene lost 3 bases and the J gene lost 1 base, with 13 bases spanning the gap. The V gene's germline CDR1 is SGDLS and CDR2 YYNGEE. The CDR3 DNA is TGTGCCAGCAGCGCAGCATGGACAGCGAACACTGAAGCTTTCTTT. Amino acids: CASSAAWTANTEAFF.

The V gene is TRBV20-1, the J gene TRBJ2-2; D gene ambiguous. CDR3 length equals 11 residues. V lost 3 bases and J 5 bases, leaving 4 bases between the germline ends. Germline V lookup: CDR1 DFQATT, CDR2 SNEGSKA (reference sequence). Written as DNA, the CDR3 is TGCAGTGCTAGTAAGACCGGGGAGCTGTTTTTT. Translation: CSASKTGELFF.